This T cell receptor beta chain originates from a study of OX40 agonist ivuxolimab in advanced cancers. Background on the study: Three patients had partial responses: one hepatocellular carcinoma, two cutaneous melanoma. Findings and caveats of the study: Partial responders at 0.1-3.0 mg/kg showed near-lowest clonal expansion.

The germline gives CDR1 SGHTA, CDR2 FQGNSA. The ends were cut back, 5 bases at V and 0 bases at J, with 11 bases in the middle. This CDR3 has 14 amino acids. The repertoire was sequenced with immunoSEQ multiplex PCR; TCRdb's copy has only in-frame clones and lacks some. This table holds about 96,000 clones, about 90% found once. Anyone with autoimmune disease history or systemic immunosuppression was excluded. As regards this clone: Its antigen is not identified.

The chain carries TRBV7-2 and TRBJ2-7; D might be TRBD1 or TRBD2, each matching 5 bases. Sequences were derived from CD4+ or CD8+ T cells sorted from blood, sampled in a trial of the OX40 agonist ivuxolimab. This TCR derives from an adult with an advanced solid tumor such as melanoma, head and neck, liver or kidney cancer. CDR3 in amino acids: CASSKGRSSYEQYF. CDR3 nucleotides: TGTGCCAGCAGCAAGGGACGGTCCTCCTACGAGCAGTACTTC.